Following are 20 T cell receptor beta chains from one sample sequenced in a study of cytomegalovirus exposure and HLA in healthy donors (dated by TCRdb to about 2017). Libraries came from the immunoSEQ multiplex PCR assay. The source is immuneACCESS, and TCRdb retained only in-frame sequences with V and J called. Part of the clones is not carried over; for the studies checked, unresolved V genes explain less than half of this, and the remainder is unexplained. This sample is represented by some 310,000 clones; roughly 88% of them were singletons. The leading ten clones occupy around 0.91% of the sample. Sequencing input: PBMCs. Receptor source: a man aged 30-40 years in good health and CMV-seronegative.

The genes are TRBV7-9 and TRBJ1-4; 7 bases line up with TRBD1. Germline V gene data show CDR1 as SEHNR and CDR2 as FQNEAQ (reference sequence). The CDR3 is made up of 14 amino acids. V lost 5 bases, J lost 4 bases, and 4 bases stayed unmatched. CDR3 loop: CASSLTGLNEKLFF. Here the CDR3 DNA reads TGTGCCAGCAGCCTGACAGGGCTTAATGAAAAACTGTTTTTT.

The chain couples TRBV6-5 to TRBJ1-2; 9 bases are shared with TRBD1. This CDR3 region has 15 residues. Germline CDR1 is MNHEY and CDR2 is SVGAGI. V gave up 4 bases and J gave up 4 bases; unmatched junction bases: 7. The CDR3 DNA sequence: TGTGCCAGCAGTTCTTCCGGGACAGGGTCCTATGGCTACACCTTC. It codes for CASSSSGTGSYGYTF.

A word on this clone: This sample includes further DNA sequences coding for the same CDR3. The V and J genes are TRBV19 and TRBJ1-1, with a possible D match to TRBD1 (5 bases). Trimming shortened V by 3 bases and J by 1 base, and 6 bases separated the two germline ends. The germline gives CDR1 LNHDA, CDR2 SQIVND (reference sequence). There are 13 residues in the CDR3. This CDR3 is CASSIRGNTEAFF. Written as DNA, the CDR3 is TGTGCCAGTAGTATTAGGGGGAACACTGAAGCTTTCTTT.

CDR3 protein: CATRLVSNTEAFF. The CDR3 nucleotides are TGTGCCACCCGATTAGTATCGAACACTGAAGCTTTCTTT. J is TRBJ1-1 and V is TRBV27; D unresolved. V was shortened by 10 bases and J by 1 base, with 13 bases between the two germline ends. CDR1 MNHEY and CDR2 SMNVEV come from the germline V gene (reference sequence). CDR3 size: 13 residues.

This chain joins TRBV6-5 and TRBJ2-5, with a weak D call TRBD2 (5 bases). The CDR3 sequence is 14 residues long. V lost 0 bases to trimming and J lost 5 bases, with 10 bases between them. Germline values: CDR1 MNHEY, CDR2 SVGAGI. The CDR3 DNA reads TGTGCCAGCAGTTACTCGTCACTAGTCGAGACCCAGTACTTC. Its translation: CASSYSSLVETQYF.

V is TRBV6-5 and J is TRBJ2-7; possible D gene TRBD1, 6 bases. This CDR3 is 13 amino acids long. Germline lookup yields CDR1 MNHEY and CDR2 SVGAGI. V shed 2 bases and J shed 1 base, with 6 bases lying between them. CDR3 sequence: CASSYDRSYEQYF. The CDR3 DNA is TGTGCCAGCAGTTACGACAGGTCCTACGAGCAGTACTTC.

Remarks on this clone: Distinct nucleotide sequences in the sample also encode this CDR3. The genes are TRBV18 and TRBJ2-7, with 11 nucleotides matching TRBD1. Germline V gene data show CDR1 as KGHSH and CDR2 as LQKENI. The CDR3 consists of 14 residues. J gave up 3 bases and V 2 bases, and 0 bases lay outside the gene matches. The CDR3 region is CASSPGTGGYEQYF. The CDR3 nucleotides are TGTGCCAGCTCACCAGGGACAGGGGGCTACGAGCAGTACTTC.

The chain combines TRBV19 with TRBJ2-7; the match to TRBD1 covers 9 bases. The CDR3 is 14 amino acids. CDR1 LNHDA and CDR2 SQIVND come from the germline V gene (reference sequence). The V segment lost 3 bases and the J segment 3 bases; nucleotides outside the gene matches: 3. CDR3 in DNA: TGTGCCAGTAGTATCACAGGGGGCAACTACGAGCAGTACTTC. Translation: CASSITGGNYEQYF.

The V call is TRBV6-5, the J call TRBJ2-5, with TRBD1 as a possible D gene (6 bases). The germline V gene encodes CDR1 MNHEY and CDR2 SVGAGI. The length of the CDR3 is 13 residues. V shed 4 bases and J shed 3 bases, with 9 bases lying between them. CDR3 sequence reads: CASSWDTEETQYF. The CDR3 DNA is TGTGCCAGCAGTTGGGACACGGAAGAGACCCAGTACTTC.

The chain has TRBV12-5 and TRBJ1-2; maybe TRBD1 (6 bases). Germline V gene data show CDR1 as LGHNT and CDR2 as FRNRAP. Deletions cut 6 bases from V and 5 bases from J, with 16 bases between. The CDR3 runs 14 residues. The CDR3 DNA follows: TGTGCTAGTGGCCTCCCCCCTGGACAGTATGGCTACACCTTC. Translating gives CASGLPPGQYGYTF.

V gene TRBV30 combines with J gene TRBJ1-3; D is unresolved. Looked up from germline, CDR1 is GTSNPN and CDR2 is SVGIG (reference sequence). The germline V and J ends were trimmed by 5 bases and 0 bases, with 5 bases remaining between them. The CDR3 is 12 amino acids. CDR3 in DNA: TGTGCCTGGGCGCCCTCTGGAAACACCATATATTTT. Translating it yields CAWAPSGNTIYF.

The count of this clone is one. The chain couples TRBV6-5 to TRBJ2-1; TRBD1 might be the D (5 bases). The length of the CDR3 is 13 residues. CDR1 is MNHEY and CDR2 is SVGAGI in the germline V gene. V lost 5 bases and J lost 5, with 10 bases in between. In DNA, the CDR3 is TGTGCCAGCAGTAGATCAGGGAACAATGAGCAGTTCTTC. It translates to CASSRSGNNEQFF.

This sequence joins TRBV5-4 and TRBJ2-1; 12 bases are a match to TRBD2. The germline CDR1 and CDR2 sequences are SGHNT and YYREEE (reference sequence). This CDR3 comprises 15 residues. V lost 4 bases and J lost 12; bases outside the gene matches: 11. CDR3 sequence (DNA): TGTGCCAGCAGCCAACTAGCGGGGGGACGATATGGGCAGTTCTTC. Protein sequence: CASSQLAGGRYGQFF. The whole variable domain, filled in from reference TRBV5-4 and TRBJ2-1, reads ETGVTQSPTHLIKTRGQQVTLRCSSQSGHNTVSWYQQALGQGPQFIFQYYREEENGRGNFPPRFSGLQFPNYSSELNVNALELDDSALYLCASSQLAGGRYGQFFGPGTRLTVL.

This clone came up once. V usage is TRBV18 and J usage is TRBJ1-4; a weak D match, TRBD1 (6 bases). Germline V gene data show CDR1 as KGHSH and CDR2 as LQKENI. Between the trimmed V and J ends, which lost 3 bases and 6 bases, there was a span of 23 bases. This CDR3 is 18 amino acids long. CDR3 region: CASSPKAGTKGRDEKLFF. The CDR3 nucleotides are TGTGCCAGCTCACCGAAAGCCGGGACAAAGGGTCGAGATGAAAAACTGTTTTTT.

The chain links TRBV10-3 to TRBJ2-3; maybe TRBD2 (6 bases). Per the germline V gene, CDR1 is ENHRY and CDR2 is SYGVKD. The CDR3 runs to 18 residues. Trimming took 0 bases from V and 4 from J, leaving 20 bases between them. Here the CDR3 reads CAISESILRGGRPDTQYF. The CDR3 DNA follows: TGTGCCATCAGTGAGTCGATTTTGCGGGGTGGCCGGCCAGATACGCAGTATTTT.

The rearrangement uses TRBV19 and TRBJ2-1, with D maybe TRBD1 (6 bases). The CDR3 covers 14 residues. Between the trimmed V and J ends, which lost 5 bases and 7 bases, there was a span of 15 bases. CDR1 is LNHDA, CDR2 SQIVND, per germline (reference sequence). The CDR3 is CASSHRVQGNEQFF. CDR3 coding DNA: TGTGCCAGTAGTCACAGGGTCCAGGGAAATGAGCAGTTCTTC.

The V and J genes are TRBV9 and TRBJ2-5, with 12 bases identical to TRBD1. Per the germline V gene, CDR1 is SGDLS and CDR2 is YYNGEE. The CDR3 totals 15 residues. Trimming at V came to 2 bases and at J to 5 bases, leaving 4 bases not matched to a gene. CDR3 coding DNA: TGTGCCAGCAGCGTTGGGACAGGGGGCCGGGAGACCCAGTACTTC. Amino acid sequence: CASSVGTGGRETQYF.

The chain is built from TRBV7-2 and TRBJ1-2; possible D gene TRBD1, 5 bases. The CDR3 runs to 13 residues. Looked up from germline, CDR1 is SGHTA and CDR2 is FQGNSA. V was cut by 5 bases and J by 8 bases, with 15 bases left in between. CDR3 in amino acids: CASSTQGTGGYTF. CDR3 nucleotide sequence: TGTGCCAGCAGCACCCAGGGAACTGGGGGCTACACCTTC.

This clone was observed once. The V gene is TRBV19, the J gene TRBJ1-6; D gene uncertain. With 2 bases removed from V and 9 bases from J, the gap between germline ends came to 11 bases. Germline CDR1 LNHDA, CDR2 SQIVND (reference sequence). This CDR3 has 14 amino acids. For the CDR3, the DNA is TGTGCCAGTAGTATAAGCGCGGGGAGTTCACCCCTCCACTTT. Protein sequence: CASSISAGSSPLHF.

The chain links TRBV5-4 to TRBJ2-7, with TRBD2 identical over 10 bases. The CDR3 is 18 residues long. The ends lost 1 base at V and 6 bases at J; junction bases unmatched: 16. Per the germline V gene, CDR1 is SGHNT and CDR2 is YYREEE (reference sequence). The DNA of the CDR3 is TGTGCCAGCAGCTTGTTAAGCGGGGGGGACCCCGCTACCTCCGAGCAGTACTTC. The encoded protein is CASSLLSGGDPATSEQYF.